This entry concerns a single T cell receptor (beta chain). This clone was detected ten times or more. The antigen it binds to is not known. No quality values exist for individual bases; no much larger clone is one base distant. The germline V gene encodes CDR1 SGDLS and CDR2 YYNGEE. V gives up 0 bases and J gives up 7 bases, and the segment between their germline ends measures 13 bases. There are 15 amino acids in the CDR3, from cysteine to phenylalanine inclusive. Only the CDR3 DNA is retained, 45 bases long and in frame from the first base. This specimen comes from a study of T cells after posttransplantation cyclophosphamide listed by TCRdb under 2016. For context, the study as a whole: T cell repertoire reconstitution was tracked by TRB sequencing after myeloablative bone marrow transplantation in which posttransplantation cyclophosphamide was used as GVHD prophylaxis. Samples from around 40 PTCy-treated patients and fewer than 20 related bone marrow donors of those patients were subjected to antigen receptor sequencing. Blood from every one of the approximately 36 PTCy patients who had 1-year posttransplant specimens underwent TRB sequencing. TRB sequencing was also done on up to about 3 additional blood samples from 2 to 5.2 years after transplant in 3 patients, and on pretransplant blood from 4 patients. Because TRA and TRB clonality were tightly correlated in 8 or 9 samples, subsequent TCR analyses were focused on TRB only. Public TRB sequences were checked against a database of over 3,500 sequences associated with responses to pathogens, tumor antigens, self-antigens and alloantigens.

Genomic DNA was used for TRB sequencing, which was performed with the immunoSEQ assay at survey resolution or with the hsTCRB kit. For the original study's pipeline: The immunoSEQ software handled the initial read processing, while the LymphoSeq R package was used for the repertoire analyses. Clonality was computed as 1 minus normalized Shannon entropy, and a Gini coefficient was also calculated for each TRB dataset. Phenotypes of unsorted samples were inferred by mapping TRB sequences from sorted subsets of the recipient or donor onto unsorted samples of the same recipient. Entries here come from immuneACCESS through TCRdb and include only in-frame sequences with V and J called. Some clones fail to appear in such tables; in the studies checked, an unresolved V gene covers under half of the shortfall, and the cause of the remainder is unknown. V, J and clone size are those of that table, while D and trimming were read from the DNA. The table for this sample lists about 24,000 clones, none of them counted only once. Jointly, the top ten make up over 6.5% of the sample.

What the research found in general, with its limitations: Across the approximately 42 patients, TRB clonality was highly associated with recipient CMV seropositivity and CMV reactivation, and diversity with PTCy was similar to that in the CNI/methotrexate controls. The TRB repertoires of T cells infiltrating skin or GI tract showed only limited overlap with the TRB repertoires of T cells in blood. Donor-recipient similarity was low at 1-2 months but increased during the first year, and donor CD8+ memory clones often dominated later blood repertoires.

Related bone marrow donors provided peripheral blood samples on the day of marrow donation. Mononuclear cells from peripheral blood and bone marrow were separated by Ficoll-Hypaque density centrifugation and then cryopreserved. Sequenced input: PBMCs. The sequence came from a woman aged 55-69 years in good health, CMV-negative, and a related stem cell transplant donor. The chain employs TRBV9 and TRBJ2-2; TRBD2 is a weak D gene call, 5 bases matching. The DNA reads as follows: TGTGCCAGCAGCGTAGGTAGGGTAGGGAGCGGGGAGCTGTTTTTT. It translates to CASSVGRVGSGELFF. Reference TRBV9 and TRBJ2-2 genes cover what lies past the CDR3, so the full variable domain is DSGVTQTPKHLITATGQRVTLRCSPRSGDLSVYWYQQSLDQGLQFLIQYYNGEERAKGNILERFSAQQFPDLHSELNLSSLELGDSALYFCASSVGRVGSGELFFGEGSRLTVL.